This T cell receptor beta chain was documented in a study of regulatory T cells in long-lasting Graves disease (dated by TCRdb to the early 2020s). Concerning the study at large: Newly diagnosed Graves' disease patients had taken antithyroid drugs for less than 3 months. Patients with persistent Graves' disease were compared with patients with newly diagnosed Graves' disease using TCR sequencing and RNA sequencing of peripheral blood. The study was conducted in China and was registered as a clinical trial. TCR sequencing covered some 13 persistent and approximately 20 newly diagnosed Graves' disease patients, 33 samples in total.

Library construction relied on multiplex PCR. TCRdb names Illumina HiSeq 4000 as the instrument used. To build TCR beta libraries, CDR3 regions were amplified by Arm-PCR using iRepertoire HTBI primers. Gel purification was performed on PCR products prior to sequencing. As for how the authors treated the data: Across samples, some 62 TRBV and over 11 TRBJ segments were identified and used for gene usage analysis of CDR3 amino acid clonotypes. COPE and FqMerger were used to merge filtered high-quality paired reads into contigs. BLAST was used to align contigs to IMGT TRBV, TRBD and TRBJ reference genes, and CDR3 was defined according to IMGT. Clonotypes above 0.1% frequency were classified as highly expanded clones. Repertoire diversity was measured by Shannon entropy, and V-J evenness by the Gini coefficient. A clonotype found in more than one individual was treated as public. In TCRdb, the public reads were trimmed at Q25 with fastp and aligned with MiXCR, with productive beta chains retained. Identical CDR3 proteins give one entry, which carries the most common genes and DNA. The V and J calls shown here were made by TCRdb, not taken from the authors' results. The sample has more than 300,000 distinct CDR3 sequences on record, approximately 12% of them singletons. Clones ranked in the top ten supply around 18% of the sample.

What the research found in general, with its limitations: Because the primary lesion, thyroid tissue, could not be accessed, the study looked at peripheral blood alone. Persistent Graves' disease patients showed lower TCR Shannon entropy and fewer highly expanded clones than newly diagnosed patients, suggesting clonal expansion. Sequencing and analysis were limited to the TCR beta chain. As a limitation, the authors acknowledged that the small sample size may reduce accuracy. More public clonotypes were shared among persistent patients (around 3,000) than among newly diagnosed patients (more than 900). Preferential use of TRBV28, TRBJ1-2 and TRBJ2-5 was observed in persistent disease, whereas TRBV20-1 and TRBJ2-1 were favored in newly diagnosed disease.

Explained via the paper, the time point label denotes: newly diagnosed GD, antithyroid drugs for less than 3 months. For both TCR sequencing and RNA sequencing, RNA was extracted from PBMCs in TRIzol. The diagnosis of Graves' disease was made according to American Thyroid Association guidelines. Patients were recruited from an endocrinology department in Xi'an, China. Each patient gave 7 to 9.5 milliliters of peripheral blood, collected in an EDTA anticoagulant tube. Ficoll Paque Plus density gradient separation was used to isolate PBMCs, and no further T cell sorting was performed. An Agilent 2100 Bioanalyzer and agarose gel were used to assess RNA quality, and a NanoDrop 2000 was used to measure RNA concentration. Including cysteine and phenylalanine, the CDR3 has 16 amino acids. The entry retains the CDR3 DNA only, 48 bases that are in frame from base 1. Trimming leaves V shorter by 2 bases and J shorter by 9 bases, with the junction holding 12 bases beyond the gene matches. For CDR1 and CDR2, the germline V gene lists SGHRS and YFSETQ.

Turning to this clonotype: Its antigen specificity is not known. Base qualities are not provided; no much larger clone lies one nucleotide away.

The sample was also linked to a second study, of T cells in Graves' hyperthyroidism and ophthalmopathy. The second source states: Graves' hyperthyroidism was defined as stable when no progression to ophthalmopathy occurred over 18 months of follow-up. Hyperthyroidism patients were newly diagnosed, had a disease duration of under 2 months, and were aged 18 to 65 years. Exclusion was applied to patients with uncontrolled infections, other autoimmune diseases, pregnancy or lactation. Diagnoses relied on clinical symptoms, serum thyroxine and TRAb, thyroid ultrasound and orbital computed tomography. A first-round RT-PCR of the TCR CDR3 used the HTBI primer set with the Qiagen OneStep RT-PCR kit. Blood samples also contained most of the expanded thyroid clonotypes (frequency above 0.001), which suggests that blood repertoires may reflect thyroid immune responses. Ophthalmopathy was separated from stable hyperthyroidism by a 13 V-J signature model, with approximately 86% sensitivity and 81% to 83% specificity obtained in cross-validation and 80%/75% obtained in testing. In validation, the model predicted progression to ophthalmopathy a median of about 6 months before onset, with over 55% sensitivity and nearly 75% specificity. To identify TCR V-J signatures that set the groups apart, the researchers used a discovery cohort of about a hundred patients, made up of 40 to 45 with Graves' ophthalmopathy and about 60 with stable Graves' hyperthyroidism. Prospective prediction of ophthalmopathy was tested in an independent validation cohort of fewer than 20 hyperthyroidism patients and roughly 16 patients who later progressed to ophthalmopathy. The approximately 100 discovery patients were randomly divided into training and test sets at a 7:3 ratio. The study also compared thyroid tissue and blood T-cell repertoires from a handful of Graves' hyperthyroidism patients. After sampling, hyperthyroidism patients received methimazole starting at 30 mg daily, and ophthalmopathy patients received high-dose intravenous methylprednisolone. Libraries were constructed in a second round of multiplex PCR, after which size selection and purification were carried out. Libraries were sequenced paired-end with 100 bp reads on an Illumina HiSeq2000. SOAPnuke was used to process the raw data, with reads discarded if the reads contained adapters or uncalled bases, had a mean Phred below 15, or lacked an exact constant-primer or identifier match. COPE v1.2.5 was used to merge high-quality paired reads, and clonotypes were defined as unique nucleotide sequences. MiTCR v1.1 was used to align the clonotypes against IMGT TRBV, TRBD and TRBJ reference segments. Analysis was restricted to V-J combinations with a frequency above 0.0001, which covered roughly 99% of repertoires. The TCS score was defined as the ratio of F50 (clonal expansion) to E x V (chaos), calculated using BLOSUM62-based TCRdist between CDR3 peptides within each V-J. Welch's t-statistics and random forest reduced fewer than 550 V-J features to under 15, which were used in a naive Bayes classifier (R e1071). Sample size was not statistically predetermined, and blinding of investigators to group allocation was not performed. According to the paper, TCR Vbeta CDR3 sequencing was carried out on some 130 peripheral blood samples, which came from under 50 ophthalmopathy, around 74 hyperthyroidism and approximately 17 progressor patients.

The sequence links TRBV5-1 to TRBJ2-3, with 10 bases matching TRBD2. Sequencing was performed on peripheral blood mononuclear cells (PBMCs), taken at new diagnosis, from a patient treated with antithyroid drugs. The sequence was obtained from a woman younger than 30 with Graves disease. Donor details come from another sample of the same person, matched by shared clones. The CDR3: CASSLSSGGAGGTQYF. Read as DNA, the sequence is TGCGCCAGCAGCTTAAGCAGCGGGGGGGCTGGCGGGACGCAGTATTTT.